This T cell receptor beta chain came from a study of beta chain features in type 1 diabetes. Study-wide points: Type 1 diabetes patients had TCRB CDR3s that were shorter (moderately but significantly so) in all four CD4+ subsets.

V lost 5 bases and J lost 8; bases outside the gene matches: 9. Per germline, CDR1 SEHNR and CDR2 FQNEAQ (reference sequence). The CDR3 is 14 residues long. Concerning this clone: What it binds is unknown.

CD4+ cells of the naive, central memory, regulatory and stem cell-like memory types were sorted via CD45RO/CCR7/CD25/CD127/CD95/CD27. Sort purity for all populations was recorded as exceeding 98%. All of the isolated RNA was reverse transcribed, so expressed TCRB transcripts were sequenced. Here immunoSEQ multiplex PCR was the method, and the copy in TCRdb shows in-frame clones only, minus some. The data contain about 260,000 clones, over 20% of them singletons. Sequenced material: naive CD4+ T cells from blood. The chain employs TRBV7-9 and TRBJ2-1, with 7 bases aligning to TRBD2. This TCR came from a woman aged 40-49 years with type 1 diabetes. Here the CDR3 reads CASSLPFAGDEQFF. CDR3 nucleotide sequence: TGTGCCAGCAGCCTGCCCTTTGCGGGAGATGAGCAGTTCTTC. Variable domain in full (rest from reference TRBV7-9 and TRBJ2-1): DTGVSQNPRHKITKRGQNVTFRCDPISEHNRLYWYRQTLGQGPEFLTYFQNEAQLEKSRLLSDRFSAERPKGSFSTLEIQRTEQGDSAMYLCASSLPFAGDEQFFGPGTRLTVL.